The T cell receptor beta chain under discussion was sequenced for a study of OX40 agonist ivuxolimab in advanced cancers. Looking at the study overall: The costimulatory receptor OX40 (CD134) was targeted by ivuxolimab, a fully human IgG2 agonistic monoclonal antibody. A male proportion of about 79% and a mean age of 60 years, ranging from about 23 to 79, were recorded for the dose-escalation cohort. Intravenous ivuxolimab was administered to patients every 2 weeks at six dose levels: 0.01, 0.1, 0.3, 1.5, 3 and 10 mg/kg. Partial responses occurred in three dose-escalation patients: two with cutaneous melanoma and one with hepatocellular carcinoma. Among the 52 dose-escalation patients, approximately 20 had hepatocellular carcinoma, 15 melanoma, 9 renal cell carcinoma and 9 head and neck cancer. The monotherapy dose-escalation portion (N of about 52 patients) of the phase I ivuxolimab trial is reported in the paper. Patients were allowed to have had prior anti-PD-1, anti-PD-L1 or anti-CTLA-4 therapy, and approximately 40% of the dose-escalation patients had been treated with checkpoint inhibitors. The purpose of peripheral TCRbeta sequencing was to test whether ivuxolimab changed TCR sequence diversity and led to clonal T-cell expansion. Results and caveats for the whole study, not just this receptor: Partial responders in the 0.1-3.0 mg/kg groups had among the lowest normalized peripheral clonal expansion, especially among CD8+ T cells. On average, CD8+ T cells showed more expanded clones than CD4+ T cells after ivuxolimab. Antigen specificity was not determined for the clonally expanded peripheral T cells. Clonal expansion of both CD4+ and CD8+ blood T cells was observed from baseline to week 6 at doses 0.1 to 3.0 mg/kg. Low levels of normalized T-cell clonal expansion were also seen in some patients who did not respond.

To sequence the TCRbeta CDR3 region, genomic DNA was isolated from the sorted cells. TCRbeta CDR3 regions were sequenced using the immunoSEQ Assay. Entries here come from immuneACCESS through TCRdb and include only in-frame sequences with V and J called. Some clones fail to appear in such tables; in the studies checked, an unresolved V gene covers under half of the shortfall, and the cause of the remainder is unknown. Recorded for this sample are tens of thousands of clones; about nine tenths of them occurred a single time. The top ten clonotypes cover approximately 0.39% of the sample. Between the V and J ends, shortened by 7 bases and 5 bases respectively, the junction contains 11 bases. The CDR1 and CDR2 encoded by the germline V gene are SGHAT and FQNNGV. The CDR3 has 12 amino acids, counting the end cysteine and phenylalanine. The retained sequence is limited to the CDR3, 36 bases, with the frame set at the first base.

For this clone: No antigen is known for it. No base qualities exist here, and no much larger clone lies one base off it.

Patients with a history of autoimmune disease or receiving systemic immunosuppression were excluded from the trial. Peripheral blood for TCR sequencing was drawn from every dose cohort at baseline, at cycle 4 day 1 and at cycle 7 day 1. The samples were drawn from a first-in-human, open-label, multicenter phase I dose-escalation trial of ivuxolimab. Adults with locally advanced or metastatic head and neck squamous cell, hepatocellular, melanoma or renal cell carcinoma were enrolled in the trial. Before TCR sequencing, CD4+ T cells and CD8+ T cells from peripheral blood were sorted into separate populations.

This TCR derives from an adult with an advanced solid tumor such as melanoma, head and neck, liver or kidney cancer. This chain joins TRBV11-2 to TRBJ1-2, with the D gene not confidently named. Sequences were derived from CD4+ or CD8+ T cells sorted from blood, sampled in a trial of the OX40 agonist ivuxolimab. The nucleotide sequence reads as follows: TGTGCCAGCAAAAGAGGAGGTTATGGCTACACCTTC. This translates into CASKRGGYGYTF.